This entry describes one TCR beta chain. CDR1 MDHEN and CDR2 SYDVKM come from the germline V gene. This CDR3 comprises 16 residues. With 5 bases removed from V and 3 bases from J, the gap between germline ends came to 20 bases. The assay was immunoSEQ multiplex PCR, and TCRdb's table has in-frame clones only and misses some. This sample yields around 140,000 clones, of which about 81% are seen a single time; about 2.2% belongs to the top ten. The data belong to a study of blood T cell repertoires in COVID-19. Across the whole study: In each case, the material was cDNA or gDNA derived from T cells, B-cell-depleted T cells, or PBMCs.

This clonotype was obtained from a man in his forties with acute COVID-19. This rearrangement joins TRBV28 to TRBJ2-7; possible D gene TRBD1, 5 bases. The source material was PBMCs or T cells enriched from blood (not recorded which). The CDR3, as DNA: TGTGCCAGCAGTCCCCCCGGTGCAGGGCATGGCTACGAGCAGTACTTC. It specifies CASSPPGAGHGYEQYF.